Below are 32 T cell receptor beta chains sequenced from a single sample in a study of cytomegalovirus exposure and HLA in healthy donors. PCR amplification relied on 60 Vbeta primers (plus 13 Jbeta primers). TCRdb's table, derived via immunoSEQ multiplex PCR, lists solely in-frame clones and lacks some. The data contain 75,000 to 100,000 clones, around 74% of them singletons. The source material was PBMCs. The receptors here all came from a male donor in good health and CMV-seronegative.

The chain couples TRBV28 to TRBJ2-4; 9 positions match TRBD1. J lost 0 bases, V lost 11 bases, and 14 bases had no gene match. This CDR3 is built from 17 residues. Germline V gene sequence: CDR1 MDHEN, CDR2 SYDVKM. Here the CDR3 DNA reads TGTGCCTGCCAGACAGGGGGACTCCTCTTAGCCAAAAACATTCAGTACTTC. Translated, it gives CACQTGGLLLAKNIQYF.

The CDR3 loop is CAWQTGLAQYF. CDR3 in DNA: TGTGCCTGGCAGACCGGACTAGCGCAGTACTTC. The gene calls are TRBV30 and TRBJ2-4; 9 bases map to TRBD2. Germline loops: CDR1 GTSNPN, CDR2 SVGIG (reference sequence). The CDR3 sequence is 11 residues long. V shed 5 bases and J 13 bases; nucleotides not matched to a gene: 6.

The chain uses TRBV9 and TRBJ1-2; perhaps TRBD1 as D (6 bases). V was clipped by 4 bases and J by 8 bases, with 12 bases between them. This CDR3 region has 12 residues. CDR1 and CDR2 (germline): SGDLS, YYNGEE. The CDR3 DNA follows: TGTGCCAGCAGCCCACAGGGTTTAGGCTACACCTTC. Amino acid sequence: CASSPQGLGYTF.

The chain is built from TRBV28 and TRBJ2-3; D unresolved. From germline, CDR1 is MDHEN and CDR2 SYDVKM. The V end was cut by 5 bases, the J end by 1 base, with 10 bases between. The CDR3 sequence is 14 residues long. As DNA, the CDR3 is TGTGCCAGCAGTCTAGTAGGCGGCACAGATACGCAGTATTTT. This gives the protein CASSLVGGTDTQYF.

The genes are TRBV5-1 and TRBJ2-6; the match to TRBD1 covers 7 bases. Germline CDR1 is SGHRS and CDR2 is YFSETQ. The V gene end was trimmed by 1 base and the J gene end by 1 base; junction bases not matched to a gene: 2. The CDR3 has 16 residues. The CDR3 nucleotides are TGCGCCAGCAGCTTGCAGACAGGGTCTGGGGCCAACGTCCTGACTTTC. Translating gives CASSLQTGSGANVLTF.

A few counts support this clone. V usage is TRBV27 and J usage is TRBJ1-4; a possible D gene is TRBD1 (5 bases). Trimming stripped 7 bases from V and 1 base from J, with 10 bases between. The CDR3 loop spans 14 amino acids. Per the germline V gene, CDR1 is MNHEY and CDR2 is SMNVEV (reference sequence). CDR3 sequence: CASTPGGTNEKLFF. The CDR3, as DNA: TGTGCCAGCACTCCCGGGGGAACTAATGAAAAACTGTTTTTT.

The table lists this clone with a count of one. The V and J genes are TRBV27 and TRBJ1-5; a weak D match, TRBD1 (6 bases). This CDR3 is 17 amino acids long. Germline CDR1 and CDR2: MNHEY and SMNVEV (reference sequence). V lost 5 bases to trimming and J lost 6 bases, with 23 bases between them. CDR3 nucleotides: TGTGCCAGCAGTAAAACCATACAGGGCTGGGTTGGTCAGCCCCAGCATTTT. Its translation: CASSKTIQGWVGQPQHF.

V usage is TRBV27 and J usage is TRBJ2-1, with 9 bases identical to TRBD2. J lost 8 bases, V lost 6 bases, and 8 bases had no gene match. This CDR3 region has 14 residues. The germline V gene encodes CDR1 MNHEY and CDR2 SMNVEV (reference sequence). CDR3 nucleotides: TGTGCCAGCAGGTCTGCTAGCGGGACGGATGAGCAGTTCTTC. Protein product: CASRSASGTDEQFF.

The chain links TRBV19 to TRBJ1-1, with D uncertain. CDR1 LNHDA and CDR2 SQIVND come from the germline V gene (reference sequence). Trimming shortened V by 6 bases and J by 0 bases, and 17 bases separated the two germline ends. The CDR3 totals 16 residues. CDR3 bases: TGTGCCAGTAGATCTATCGACGGAGGGATGAACACTGAAGCTTTCTTT. The encoded protein is CASRSIDGGMNTEAFF.

This clone was found a few times. The sample contains more than one DNA sequence encoding this CDR3. The chain is built from TRBV5-6 and TRBJ2-1, with 11 bases fitting TRBD2. The germline gives CDR1 SGHDT, CDR2 YYEEEE. Trimming took 6 bases from V and 8 from J; bases not matched to a gene: 13. The length of the CDR3 is 16 residues. The CDR3 DNA reads as TGTGCCAGCATCTTACTTAGCGGGAGGGAGGCCCATGAGCAGTTCTTC. This encodes CASILLSGREAHEQFF. Full variable domain (rest looked up from reference TRBV5-6 and TRBJ2-1): DAGVTQSPTHLIKTRGQQVTLRCSPKSGHDTVSWYQQALGQGPQFIFQYYEEEERQRGNFPDRFSGHQFPNYSSELNVNALLLGDSALYLCASILLSGREAHEQFFGPGTRLTVL.

The chain uses TRBV4-1 and TRBJ2-3; 8 positions match TRBD2. V trimming: 3 bases; J trimming: 5 bases; junction bases outside the gene matches: 13. The CDR3 consists of 17 residues. Germline CDR1 reads MGHRA; CDR2 reads YSYEKL. In nucleotides, the CDR3 is TGCGCCAGCAGCCAGCTCGGACTAGCAGAAAGGGGAGATACGCAGTATTTT. Translating it yields CASSQLGLAERGDTQYF.

This clone was seen just once. V gene TRBV4-2 combines with J gene TRBJ2-1; D gene uncertain. V lost 0 bases to trimming and J lost 10 bases, with 7 bases between them. CDR1 is LGHNA, CDR2 YNFKEQ, per germline. The CDR3 length is 12 residues. CDR3 DNA: TGTGCCAGCAGCCAAGACCAGCGAGAGCAGTTCTTC. It translates to CASSQDQREQFF.

This chain joins TRBV9 and TRBJ2-5; the D gene is possibly TRBD2 (6 bases). V gave up 0 bases and J gave up 4 bases, with 13 bases separating them. Germline V gene sequence: CDR1 SGDLS, CDR2 YYNGEE. The CDR3 loop spans 15 amino acids. The CDR3, as DNA: TGTGCCAGCAGCGTAGAGGGGATCGGGAGAGAGACCCAGTACTTC. As protein: CASSVEGIGRETQYF.

This clone was seen only a few times. Written as DNA, the CDR3 is TGTGCCAGCAGTGGGGACAGGGCGCTCCCCGGGGAGCTGTTTTTT. Amino acids: CASSGDRALPGELFF. This chain joins TRBV6-5 and TRBJ2-2; 9 bases line up with TRBD1. The CDR3 spans 15 residues. V trimming: 5 bases; J trimming: 6 bases; junction bases outside the gene matches: 7. Germline CDR1 is MNHEY and CDR2 is SVGAGI.

V usage is TRBV10-2 and J usage is TRBJ2-7; 7 nucleotides agree with TRBD2. CDR1 is WSHSY, CDR2 SAAADI, per germline. V gave up 6 bases and J gave up 2 bases; unmatched junction bases: 7. This CDR3 contains 14 residues. In DNA, the CDR3 is TGCGCCAGCAGACATAGCGGGCTAGCCTACGAGCAGTACTTC. It yields the protein CASRHSGLAYEQYF.

This rearrangement joins TRBV30 to TRBJ2-7; 7 bases line up with TRBD2. Germline loops: CDR1 GTSNPN, CDR2 SVGIG (reference sequence). The CDR3 runs 14 residues. V was clipped by 0 bases and J by 3 bases; unmatched bases: 5. The CDR3 sequence: CAWSVSSGLYEQYF. As DNA, the CDR3 is TGTGCCTGGAGTGTATCTAGCGGTCTCTACGAGCAGTACTTC.

This clone came up a few times. This chain links TRBV4-2 with TRBJ2-5, with D perhaps TRBD1 (5 bases). This CDR3 is built from 14 residues. With 3 bases removed from V and 6 bases from J, the gap between germline ends came to 14 bases. Germline lookup yields CDR1 LGHNA and CDR2 YNFKEQ. The CDR3 DNA is TGTGCCAGCAGCCATGACCAGGGCATCCAGACCCAGTACTTC. Protein sequence: CASSHDQGIQTQYF.

The gene calls are TRBV28 and TRBJ1-5; D ambiguous. Trimming shortened V by 2 bases and J by 12 bases, and 8 bases separated the two germline ends. CDR1 MDHEN and CDR2 SYDVKM come from the germline V gene. The CDR3 runs to 11 residues. The CDR3 protein is CASSLGLGQHF. CDR3 nucleotide sequence: TGTGCCAGCAGTTTAGGGCTTGGCCAGCATTTT.

This clone was observed a handful of times. The chain has TRBV7-8 and TRBJ1-1; TRBD1 matches 7 bases. The CDR3 is 15 residues long. The V gene end was trimmed by 5 bases and the J gene end by 0 bases; junction bases not matched to a gene: 6. CDR1 and CDR2 (germline): SGHVS, FQNEAQ. The CDR3 is CASSIKDRMNTEAFF. The CDR3 nucleotides read TGTGCCAGCAGCATTAAGGACAGGATGAACACTGAAGCTTTCTTT.

This clone has just one count. The rearrangement links TRBV19 to TRBJ2-1; 10 bases line up with TRBD1. CDR1 LNHDA and CDR2 SQIVND come from the germline V gene (reference sequence). The CDR3 is 15 amino acids. The V gene end was trimmed by 3 bases and the J gene end by 4 bases; junction bases not matched to a gene: 3. This CDR3 is CASSIGTGVYNEQFF. The CDR3 DNA follows: TGTGCCAGTAGTATCGGGACAGGGGTTTACAATGAGCAGTTCTTC. The full variable domain, in which reference TRBV19 and TRBJ2-1 provide the parts outside the CDR3, is DGGITQSPKYLFRKEGQNVTLSCEQNLNHDAMYWYRQDPGQGLRLIYYSQIVNDFQKGDIAEGYSVSREKKESFPLTVTSAQKNPTAFYLCASSIGTGVYNEQFFGPGTRLTVL.

This chain connects TRBV5-6 to TRBJ2-3, with 8 bases matching TRBD1. Trimming cost V 2 bases and J 9 bases; bases outside gene matches: 11. The CDR3 loop spans 15 amino acids. Germline V gives CDR1 SGHDT, CDR2 YYEEEE. The CDR3 here is CASSFFRQGMGTQYF. CDR3 bases: TGTGCCAGCAGCTTTTTTCGACAGGGGATGGGGACGCAGTATTTT.

This chain uses TRBV27 with TRBJ2-1; 7 bases line up with TRBD2. The J segment lost 0 bases and the V segment lost 5 bases, leaving 4 bases of the junction unmatched. The V gene's germline CDR1 is MNHEY and CDR2 SMNVEV (reference sequence). This CDR3 comprises 15 residues. This chain's CDR3 is CASSISGFSYNEQFF. The CDR3 nucleotides read TGTGCCAGCAGTATTAGCGGGTTCTCCTACAATGAGCAGTTCTTC.

The chain combines TRBV6-1 with TRBJ1-1; TRBD1 matches at 7 bases. Per germline, CDR1 MNHNS and CDR2 SASEGT. CDR3 length: 15 residues. The trim removed 4 bases at V and 4 bases at J, leaving 9 bases unmatched. CDR3 in DNA: TGTGCCAGCAGTGGTATTGCAGGGGGTGGCACTGAAGCTTTCTTT. Its protein product is CASSGIAGGGTEAFF.

The chain couples TRBV28 to TRBJ2-5; 10 bases align to TRBD2. Per germline, CDR1 MDHEN and CDR2 SYDVKM. The CDR3 extends over 16 amino acids. V trimming: 10 bases; J trimming: 1 base; junction bases outside the gene matches: 12. The CDR3 here is CATSSIAGGIQETQYF. The CDR3 DNA reads as TGTGCCACAAGTTCCATAGCGGGAGGTATCCAAGAGACCCAGTACTTC. Full variable domain (outside the CDR3, taken from reference TRBV28 and TRBJ2-5): DVKVTQSSRYLVKRTGEKVFLECVQDMDHENMFWYRQDPGLGLRLIYFSYDVKMKEKGDIPEGYSVSREKKERFSLILESASTNQTSMYLCATSSIAGGIQETQYFGPGTRLLVL.

This clone was recorded once. This chain uses TRBV5-1 with TRBJ2-7; the match to TRBD1 covers 7 bases. Germline V lookup: CDR1 SGHRS, CDR2 YFSETQ. Trimming removed 0 bases from V and 3 bases from J; junction bases left unmatched: 3. The CDR3 is 14 residues long. CDR3 DNA sequence: TGCGCCAGCAGCTTGGTGACAGGGAACTACGAGCAGTACTTC. Protein: CASSLVTGNYEQYF.

V and J are TRBV19 and TRBJ1-1; a weak D match, TRBD1 (5 bases). The CDR3 sequence is 14 residues long. V lost 8 bases, J lost 7 bases, and 20 bases lay in between. Germline assignment: CDR1 LNHDA and CDR2 SQIVND (reference sequence). This chain's CDR3 is CASPPRGGTVEAFF. The CDR3 nucleotides read TGTGCCAGTCCTCCGCGGGGCGGGACGGTTGAAGCTTTCTTT.

V and J are TRBV9 and TRBJ2-1; TRBD2 aligns across 8 bases. Germline V gene lookup returns CDR1 SGDLS and CDR2 YYNGEE. The CDR3 runs to 16 residues. Trimming cost V 0 bases and J 1 base; bases outside gene matches: 3. DNA for the CDR3: TGTGCCAGCAGCGTAGGCTCGGGAGGGTCCTACAATGAGCAGTTCTTC. This gives the protein CASSVGSGGSYNEQFF.

The rearrangement links TRBV28 to TRBJ2-7, with 7 bases fitting TRBD1. The CDR3 has 12 residues. Looked up from germline, CDR1 is MDHEN and CDR2 is SYDVKM. V was clipped by 3 bases and J by 6 bases; unmatched bases: 2. This CDR3 reads CASSLWTGEQYF. The CDR3 nucleotides are TGTGCCAGCAGTTTGTGGACAGGCGAGCAGTACTTC.

The V gene is TRBV28, the J gene TRBJ2-3, with 9 nucleotides matching TRBD1. There are 15 residues in the CDR3. The V and J ends lost 3 bases and 5 bases, in that order; junction bases with no gene match: 6. Germline CDR1 reads MDHEN; CDR2 reads SYDVKM. The CDR3 DNA follows: TGTGCCAGCAGTTTTGGGACAGGGAATGTAGATACGCAGTATTTT. Its protein product is CASSFGTGNVDTQYF.

The rearrangement uses TRBV6-5 and TRBJ1-2; 12 bases are shared with TRBD1. The CDR3 extends over 14 amino acids. With 5 bases clipped from V and 7 bases from J, the junction kept 5 bases outside the gene matches. Germline V gene lookup returns CDR1 MNHEY and CDR2 SVGAGI. Here the CDR3 DNA reads TGTGCCAGCAGTAGGGGACAGGGGGCGCGTGGCTACACCTTC. This encodes CASSRGQGARGYTF.

The gene calls are TRBV15 and TRBJ2-7; 10 bases match TRBD2. Unmatched junction bases numbered 8, after V lost 3 bases and J lost 3 bases. The CDR3 runs to 16 residues. Per the germline V gene, CDR1 is LNHNV and CDR2 is YYDKDF (reference sequence). Here the CDR3 reads CATSSGRLAGGYEQYF. Here the CDR3 DNA reads TGTGCCACCAGCAGTGGGAGACTAGCGGGTGGCTACGAGCAGTACTTC.

A single count supports this clone. The chain joins TRBV28 to TRBJ2-7; no firm D call. This CDR3 region has 11 residues. The ends were cut back, 6 bases at V and 2 bases at J, with 5 bases in the middle. Germline-derived CDR1 and CDR2 are MDHEN and SYDVKM. As DNA, the CDR3 is TGTGCCAGCAGCTCTACCTACGAGCAGTACTTC. It codes for CASSSTYEQYF. The full variable domain, its missing parts supplied by reference TRBV28 and TRBJ2-7, is DVKVTQSSRYLVKRTGEKVFLECVQDMDHENMFWYRQDPGLGLRLIYFSYDVKMKEKGDIPEGYSVSREKKERFSLILESASTNQTSMYLCASSSTYEQYFGPGTRLTVT.